The source of this T cell receptor (beta chain) is a study of CD8 T cells in Susac syndrome. Study-level results: The study found that Susac CD8+ clonal expansion peaked in TEMRA cells and active patients. The total CD8+ repertoires yielded about 15 Susac-specific public clones and the CD8+ TEMRA repertoires yielded about 5.

CD8+ and CD4+ blood T cells underwent TCR beta sequencing. The authors reverse transcribed roughly 0.5 to 1 ug RNA with random hexamers. MiXCR, run by TCRdb on the immunoSEQ multiplex PCR reads, gives a single entry per CDR3 protein. The data hold some 200,000 distinct CDR3 sequences, with 85% to 95% observed a single time. The CDR3 sequence is 16 residues long. CDR1 is SGDLS, CDR2 YYNGEE, per germline. The junction had 7 bases not matched to a gene; V was cut back by 3 bases and J by 3 bases. As concerns this clonotype: Antigen specificity is unknown.

What was sequenced was CD8+ T cells from PBMCs. This receptor was obtained from a human donor with Susac syndrome. The V call is TRBV9, the J call TRBJ2-1; 9 nucleotides agree with TRBD2. The CDR3 reads CASSDPLAGNYNEQFF. CDR3 DNA sequence: TGTGCCAGCAGCGACCCCCTAGCGGGGAACTACAATGAGCAGTTCTTC.